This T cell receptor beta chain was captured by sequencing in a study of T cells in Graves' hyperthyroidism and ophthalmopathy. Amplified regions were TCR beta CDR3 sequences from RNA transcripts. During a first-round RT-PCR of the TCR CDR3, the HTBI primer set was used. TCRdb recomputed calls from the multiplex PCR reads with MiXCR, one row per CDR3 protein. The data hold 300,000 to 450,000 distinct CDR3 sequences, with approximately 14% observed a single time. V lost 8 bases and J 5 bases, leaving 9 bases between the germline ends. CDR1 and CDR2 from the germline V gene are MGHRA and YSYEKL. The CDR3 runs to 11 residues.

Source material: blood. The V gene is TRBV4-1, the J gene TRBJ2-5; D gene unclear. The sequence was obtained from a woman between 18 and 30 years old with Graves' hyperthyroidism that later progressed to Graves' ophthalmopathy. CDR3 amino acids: CASGWQETQYF. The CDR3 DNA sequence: TGCGCCAGCGGGTGGCAGGAGACCCAGTACTTC.